Below, one T cell receptor beta chain is given with its context. This clonotype was detected ten times or more. Its antigen is currently not known. No base-level quality is on record; no much larger clone is a single base apart. V loses 3 bases of germline sequence and J loses 3 bases, and the interval between the two ends is 8 bases. The CDR3 goes from the cysteine to the phenylalanine over 13 residues. Of the read, only the CDR3 DNA is kept; its 39 bases are in frame from base 1. This entry belongs to a study of T cell repertoires in cytomegalovirus infection (dated by TCRdb to about 2019). As for the study more broadly: Donor HLA type was relevant to the analysis, because carriage of CMV infection together with the matching HLA type was indicated by public TCR beta signatures.

TCRdb shows the sequencer as Illumina HiSeq 1500. Clones were called with MiXCR by TCRdb after fastp trimmed the public reads at Q25, and only in-frame beta chains were retained. Identical CDR3 proteins give one entry, which carries the most common genes and DNA. The sample table shows roughly 720,000 distinct CDR3 sequences, and approximately 34% are seen once. The top ten constitute 2.8% of the sample. Study-level results and caveats: The ex vivo response was dominated by HLA-C-restricted CMV-specific TCR beta clonotypes, which also provided the single most frequent clonotype in two of eight donors. In both this cohort and an independent cohort of 352 donors, the cumulative frequency of public TCR beta family members distinguished carriers of CMV infection plus the relevant HLA type.

The source of this sequence is a human donor in good health (CMV status not recorded). Some clones in this sample may be carry-over from other donors' samples. The chain is made from TRBV12-3 or TRBV12-4 and TRBJ1-1, with a weak D call of TRBD1 (5 bases match). Sequencing used PBMCs. The DNA sequence is as follows: TGTGCCAGCAGTTTTGCAGGGCACACTGAAGCTTTCTTT. It encodes CASSFAGHTEAFF.